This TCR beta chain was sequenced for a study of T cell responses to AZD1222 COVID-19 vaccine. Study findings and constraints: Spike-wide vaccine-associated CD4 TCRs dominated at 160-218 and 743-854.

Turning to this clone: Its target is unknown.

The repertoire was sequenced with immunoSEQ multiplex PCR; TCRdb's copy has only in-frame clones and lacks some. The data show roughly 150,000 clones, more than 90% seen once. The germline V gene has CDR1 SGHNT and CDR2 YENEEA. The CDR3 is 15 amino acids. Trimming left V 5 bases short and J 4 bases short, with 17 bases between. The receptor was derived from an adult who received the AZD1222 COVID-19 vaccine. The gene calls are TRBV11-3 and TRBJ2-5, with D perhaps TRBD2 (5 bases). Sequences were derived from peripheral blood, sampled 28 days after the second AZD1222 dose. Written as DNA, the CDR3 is TGTGCCAGCAGCCCAAGATCGGGGTTGGGAGAGACCCAGTACTTC. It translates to CASSPRSGLGETQYF.